The clone carrying this T cell receptor (beta chain) was picked up one time. As processed by the authors: Counts of nucleated cells, estimated from reference gene primer amplification, were obtained. The data were produced by immunoSEQ multiplex PCR, yet TCRdb's version contains in-frame clones alone and is incomplete. V, J and clone size reflect that table, while D and trimming were determined from the DNA. The profile shows roughly 250,000 clones, 80% to 85% of them singletons. This record belongs to a study of blood T cell repertoires in COVID-19. Across the study: Whether acute or convalescent, the COVID-19 samples came from the United States, Italy and Spain. T cells, B-cell-depleted T cells, or PBMCs provided the cDNA or gDNA that served as material.

V lost 0 bases, J lost 4 bases, and 9 bases lay in between. This CDR3 is built from 14 residues. Looked up from germline, CDR1 is ENHRY and CDR2 is SYGVKD. The Seattle site enrolled patients during active infection and followed them longitudinally. The chain joins TRBV10-3 to TRBJ2-5; D is unclear. What was sequenced was peripheral blood. The clonotype originates from a person between 65 and 79 years old with COVID-19, enrolled during active disease. The CDR3 loop is CAISESTRGETQYF. The CDR3 bases are TGTGCCATCAGTGAGTCGACGAGAGGAGAGACCCAGTACTTC.